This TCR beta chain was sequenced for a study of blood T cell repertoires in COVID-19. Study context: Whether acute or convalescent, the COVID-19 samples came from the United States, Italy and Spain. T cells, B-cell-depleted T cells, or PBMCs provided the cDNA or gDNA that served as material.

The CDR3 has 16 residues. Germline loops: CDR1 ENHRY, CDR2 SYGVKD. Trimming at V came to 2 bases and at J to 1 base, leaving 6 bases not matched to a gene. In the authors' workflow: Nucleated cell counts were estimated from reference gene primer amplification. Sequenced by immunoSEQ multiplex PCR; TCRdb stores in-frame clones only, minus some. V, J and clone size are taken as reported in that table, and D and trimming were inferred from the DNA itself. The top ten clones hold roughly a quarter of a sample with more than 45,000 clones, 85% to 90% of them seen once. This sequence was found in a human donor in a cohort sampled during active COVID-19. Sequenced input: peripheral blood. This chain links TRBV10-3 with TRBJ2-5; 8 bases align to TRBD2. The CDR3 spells CAISEGGGPSQETQYF. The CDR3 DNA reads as TGTGCCATCAGTGAGGGCGGGGGGCCTTCCCAAGAGACCCAGTACTTC.